The 8 T cell receptor beta chains presented below share a single source sample, sequenced in a study of blood T cell repertoires in COVID-19. Assay used: immunoSEQ multiplex PCR; TCRdb lists only in-frame clones, some missing. The table lists about 120,000 clones, roughly 84% of them singletons, with roughly 3.5% in the top ten. Sequencing was done on a sample of PBMCs or T cells enriched from blood (not recorded which). The receptors derive from a woman aged 25-40 years who had recovered from COVID-19.

CDR3 DNA sequence: TGTGCCATCTCCAGCGGTAGCTCCTACGAGCAGTACTTC. Encoded protein: CAISSGSSYEQYF. This chain connects TRBV12-3 or TRBV12-4 to TRBJ2-7; D is perhaps TRBD2 (5 bases). Trimming removed 10 bases at V and 0 bases at J, with 13 bases between. This CDR3 region has 13 residues.

The V and J genes are TRBV9 and TRBJ2-1; D might be TRBD2 (6 bases). This CDR3 region has 20 residues. Looked up from germline, CDR1 is SGDLS and CDR2 is YYNGEE. The V and J ends lost 4 bases and 6 bases respectively, with 32 bases between them. CDR3 protein: CASSTFPRRVAAAISNEQFF. CDR3 coding DNA: TGTGCCAGCAGCACCTTCCCTAGGAGAGTAGCGGCAGCTATTAGCAATGAGCAGTTCTTC. Drawing the rest from reference TRBV9 and TRBJ2-1, the complete variable domain is DSGVTQTPKHLITATGQRVTLRCSPRSGDLSVYWYQQSLDQGLQFLIQYYNGEERAKGNILERFSAQQFPDLHSELNLSSLELGDSALYFCASSTFPRRVAAAISNEQFFGPGTRLTVL.

The chain links TRBV7-2 to TRBJ2-3, with no clear D. This CDR3 contains 11 residues. V shed 11 bases and J shed 6 bases, with 12 bases lying between them. The V gene's germline CDR1 is SGHTA and CDR2 FQGNSA. The DNA of the CDR3 is TGTGCCGTCACTCCTCTGGATACGCAGTATTTT. It translates to CAVTPLDTQYF.

V usage is TRBV7-3 and J usage is TRBJ2-1; D might be TRBD2 (5 bases). Trimming pared 4 bases from V and 10 bases from J, leaving 26 bases between. CDR1 and CDR2 from the germline V gene are SGHTA and FQGTGA. The CDR3 has 17 amino acids. CDR3 sequence (DNA): TGTGCCAGCAGCTCAAGGGCGAGGGATGGCCTTCCTTACGAGCAGTTCTTC. Its translation: CASSSRARDGLPYEQFF.

The chain couples TRBV30 to TRBJ2-1; 7 bases line up with TRBD2. Germline V gene data show CDR1 as GTSNPN and CDR2 as SVGIG (reference sequence). After removal of 0 bases from V and 6 bases from J, the junction contained 8 bases not matched to a gene. The CDR3 runs to 15 residues. The CDR3 DNA is TGTGCCTGGAGTGTACGAGCGGGAAGTCCCAATGAGCAGTTCTTC. It codes for CAWSVRAGSPNEQFF.

This clone was seen a single time. The same CDR3 is also encoded by other DNA sequences in this sample. The J gene is TRBJ2-7, the V gene TRBV3-1 (or the pseudogene TRBV3-2); 9 nucleotides agree with TRBD1. This CDR3 is 15 amino acids long. CDR1 is LGHDT and CDR2 is YNNKEL in the germline V gene (reference sequence). The V gene end was trimmed by 1 base and the J gene end by 4 bases; junction bases not matched to a gene: 5. Here the CDR3 DNA reads TGTGCCAGCAGCCAAGTCCCGGGACAGGGTTACGAGCAGTACTTC. This encodes CASSQVPGQGYEQYF.

The chain recombines TRBV7-6 with TRBJ2-1; a weak D match, TRBD1 (5 bases). Trimming cost V 1 base and J 6 bases, with 7 bases left between them. The CDR3 has 13 amino acids. The V gene's germline CDR1 is SGHVS and CDR2 FNYEAQ. The CDR3 bases are TGTGCCAGCAGCTTAGTTGGGGCCAATGAGCAGTTCTTC. As protein: CASSLVGANEQFF.

J is TRBJ1-1 and V is TRBV4-2, with D tentatively TRBD1 (6 bases). Germline lookup yields CDR1 LGHNA and CDR2 YNFKEQ. V gave up 4 bases and J gave up 3 bases, with 12 bases separating them. The CDR3 totals 14 residues. In nucleotides, the CDR3 is TGTGCCAGCAGCCCCCGGGACACCTACACTGAAGCTTTCTTT. Its protein is CASSPRDTYTEAFF.